This T cell receptor (beta chain) was sequenced during a study of blood T cell repertoires in COVID-19 (dated by TCRdb to about 2020). About the investigation overall: Collaborator samples came from the United States, Italy and Spain and covered acute and convalescent phases of COVID-19. The repertoires were released in a freely available public database intended as a resource for research on the immune response to SARS-CoV-2. HLA class I and class II types, where available, came from metadata supplied by the sample provider rather than from assay-based typing. Samples were obtained from the ongoing ImmuneRACE study (first 160 participants) and from 1,200 or so subjects provided by 6 global collaborators. A de-identified subject ID, COVID-19 status, age in years and sex were almost always included in the sample metadata. The prospective study material was composed of cDNA or gDNA derived from T cells, B-cell-depleted T cells, or PBMCs. Subjects who had been exposed to COVID-19, were actively infected with it, or had recovered from it provided the deeply sampled blood TCRbeta repertoires that made up the dataset. The paper's findings and limits, for the study overall: The amount of clinical and demographic metadata varied by source and participant and was provided uncurated.

One collaborating source in Seattle enrolled patients during active infection and followed them longitudinally through the course of disease. Each collaborating institution followed its own protocols to collect whole blood in K2EDTA tubes. For TCRbeta analysis, collaborators shipped samples in one of three forms: frozen whole blood, isolated PBMCs, or DNA extracted from either of those sample types. TCRbeta CDR3 regions were amplified from genomic DNA by means of the immunoSEQ Assay, a bias-controlled multiplex PCR. Per the source publication's procedure: The number of nucleated cells in each sample was estimated from the amplification of reference gene primers within the assay. Sequence reads were collapsed and filtered to measure the absolute abundance of every unique TCRbeta CDR3 rearrangement. For each sample, productive Simpson clonality was calculated as the square root of Simpson's diversity index over productive rearrangements. Drawn from immuneACCESS, this table holds only the in-frame rearrangements with V and J called that TCRdb kept. Clones are partly lost; checked studies trace under half to an unresolved V gene and leave the rest unexplained. That table supplies the V and J calls and clone size; D and trimming were determined from the DNA. Within this sample are approximately 45,000 clones, with around 87% of them counted one time only. The ten largest account for 2.1% of the sample.

Comment on this clone: Its target antigen remains unknown. No much larger clonotype is one base removed from it; base qualities were not supplied.

The receptor's source is a woman aged 80 or over with COVID-19, enrolled during active disease. The specimen sequenced was peripheral blood.

The CDR3 sequence is CASSSQDYNSPLHF. The DNA reads TGCGCCAGCAGCTCCCAGGATTATAATTCACCCCTCCACTTT. The rearranged chain carries TRBV5-1 and TRBJ1-6; too little of a D gene remains to name it. V is pared back by 3 bases and J by 4 bases, with 8 bases lying between the germline termini. CDR1 is given as SGHRS and CDR2 as YFSETQ, both from the germline V gene. From cysteine to phenylalanine, the CDR3 is 14 amino acids long. Only the CDR3 region is kept as DNA, spanning 42 bases read in frame from base 1.